The rows below give T cell receptor beta chains drawn from one sample of a study of OX40 agonist ivuxolimab in advanced cancers. Sequenced by immunoSEQ multiplex PCR; TCRdb stores in-frame clones only, minus some. The sample lists under 85,000 clones, almost 85% occurring once. The sequences come from CD4+ or CD8+ T cells sorted from blood, collected in a trial of the OX40 agonist ivuxolimab. These receptor sequences come from an adult with an advanced solid tumor such as melanoma, head and neck, liver or kidney cancer. The CDR3 runs from the conserved cysteine through the conserved F or W. Each record gives: clone size, V gene, D gene, J gene, CDR3 DNA, CDR3 protein. The D gene is left open where the match is weak. Rows may omit the clone size; those that give it use once, few, many or a size class.

clone_size: -
v_call: TRBV9
d_call: TRBD1
j_call: TRBJ2-2
cdr3_nt: TGTGCCAGCAGCGCTACTCAGGGACAGCCTAACACCGGGGAGCTGTTTTTT
cdr3_aa: CASSATQGQPNTGELFF

clone_size: -
v_call: TRBV6-5
d_call: -
j_call: TRBJ2-1
cdr3_nt: TGTGCCAGCAGTTACTCGATATTAGACGGGAATGAGCAGTTCTTC
cdr3_aa: CASSYSILDGNEQFF

clone_size: few
v_call: TRBV6-1
d_call: TRBD1
j_call: TRBJ1-5
cdr3_nt: TGTGCCAGCAGTGGGAGACAGGGTCGCTATGTCAGCAATCAGCCCCAGCATTTT
cdr3_aa: CASSGRQGRYVSNQPQHF

clone_size: -
v_call: TRBV7-6
d_call: -
j_call: TRBJ2-3
cdr3_nt: TGTGCCAGCAGCTTAGAAGCGGGGACACATACGCAGTATTTT
cdr3_aa: CASSLEAGTHTQYF

clone_size: few
v_call: TRBV9
d_call: -
j_call: TRBJ1-5
cdr3_nt: TGTGCCAGCAGCGTAGGGCAGGGGAGCAATCAGCCCCAGCATTTT
cdr3_aa: CASSVGQGSNQPQHF

clone_size: -
v_call: TRBV7-2
d_call: TRBD1
j_call: TRBJ1-5
cdr3_nt: TGTGCCAGCACCATCCTCAGGGGGGAGCCCCAGCATTTT
cdr3_aa: CASTILRGEPQHF

clone_size: -
v_call: TRBV19
d_call: -
j_call: TRBJ1-2
cdr3_nt: TGTGCCAGTTCCCCGAGAGGTGACTATGGCTACACCTTC
cdr3_aa: CASSPRGDYGYTF

clone_size: -
v_call: TRBV29-1
d_call: -
j_call: TRBJ1-1
cdr3_nt: TGCAGCGTTGAAGGGGTCGGACGGAGGACTGAAGCTTTCTTT
cdr3_aa: CSVEGVGRRTEAFF

clone_size: -
v_call: TRBV5-4
d_call: TRBD2
j_call: TRBJ2-2
cdr3_nt: TGTGCCAGCAGCTTCGGGGGGGCGCCGGCCGGGGAGCTGTTTTTT
cdr3_aa: CASSFGGAPAGELFF

clone_size: -
v_call: TRBV4-2
d_call: -
j_call: TRBJ2-2
cdr3_nt: TGTGCCAGCAGCCAAGAAAGCGGGGAGCTGTTTTTT
cdr3_aa: CASSQESGELFF

clone_size: -
v_call: TRBV29-1
d_call: -
j_call: TRBJ1-1
cdr3_nt: TGCAGCGTTTTCAGGGAGGGGAACACTGAAGCTTTCTTT
cdr3_aa: CSVFREGNTEAFF

clone_size: -
v_call: TRBV21-1
d_call: -
j_call: TRBJ2-5
cdr3_nt: TGTGCCAGCAGCAAACGAGGGGGCTGGGAGACCCAGTACTTC
cdr3_aa: CASSKRGGWETQYF